This is a list of T cell receptor beta chains from one sample in a study of cytomegalovirus exposure and HLA in healthy donors. Sequencing was performed with immunoSEQ multiplex PCR; in TCRdb, only in-frame clones are kept and a portion is missing. The sample has about 150,000 clones, 85% to 90% seen once. The sample consisted of PBMCs. Source of these receptors: a woman in her thirties in good health and CMV-seronegative. The CDR3 runs from the conserved cysteine through the conserved F or W. D genes are given only for firm matches. Size values are once, few and many counts, or a class for expanded clones, and some rows have none.

TRBJ2-5 TRBD2 TRBV9 once 17 TGTGCCAGCAGCGTAGGTGCGGGACTAAATGTGGGAGAGACCCAGTACTTC CASSVGAGLNVGETQYF
TRBJ2-7 TRBD2 TRBV28 . 15 TGTGCCAGCAGTCCCCCCGGGGGGAGAGCCTACGAGCAGTACTTC CASSPPGGRAYEQYF
TRBJ1-2 TRBD1 TRBV7-8 . 15 TGTGCCAGCAGCCTAGGACAGGGGGCCGGCTATGGCTACACCTTC CASSLGQGAGYGYTF
TRBJ1-4 . TRBV7-9 few 14 TGTGCCAGCAGCTACGGGCGGGGTTATGAAAAACTGTTTTTT CASSYGRGYEKLFF
TRBJ2-7 TRBD2 TRBV2 . 14 TGTGCCAGCGCACTTAGCCTAGCGGGGGGCGGGGGCTCCTTC CASALSLAGGGGSF
TRBJ2-7 . TRBV19 . 12 TGTGCCAGTAGTTCTGACAACTACGAGCAGTACTTC CASSSDNYEQYF
TRBJ2-5 TRBD1 TRBV7-9 few 15 TGTGCCAGCAGCCCGGGACAGGGGACGTTGGAGACCCAGTACTTC CASSPGQGTLETQYF
TRBJ2-3 TRBD2 TRBV10-2 . 14 TGCGCCAGCCGCATGTCGGGGGGGGTAGATACGCAGTATTTT CASRMSGGVDTQYF
TRBJ1-1 . TRBV6-5 . 14 TGTGCCAGCAGTTACGGTCGGGGGGGTTTTGAAGCTTTCTTT CASSYGRGGFEAFF
TRBJ2-1 . TRBV19 . 16 TGTGCCAGTAGTATTTTTTGGCTGGAGGGCTACAATGAGCAGTTCTTC CASSIFWLEGYNEQFF
TRBJ2-7 TRBD2 TRBV7-8 . 13 TGTGCCAGCAGCTCCGGGAGGCTACGGGAGCAGTACTTC CASSSGRLREQYF
TRBJ1-4 . TRBV7-2 . 11 TGTGCCAGCAGCTCGGGTGAAAAACTGTTTTTT CASSSGEKLFF
TRBJ1-2 TRBD1 TRBV4-3 . 14 TGCGCCAGCAGCCCGGGACAGGGGGAGTATGGCTACACCTTC CASSPGQGEYGYTF
TRBJ1-6 TRBD1 TRBV27 once 14 TGTGCCAGCAGTGTAGGACAGGGGATTCCCCCCCTCCACTTT CASSVGQGIPPLHF
TRBJ2-7 TRBD1 TRBV30 once 13 TGTGCCGGACAGGGAGTCCCTCTCGGCGAGCAGTACTTC CAGQGVPLGEQYF
TRBJ2-6 . TRBV7-9 . 16 TGTGCCAGCAACAGGGGGGGAAACTCTGGGGCCAACGTCCTGACTTTC CASNRGGNSGANVLTF
TRBJ1-5 . TRBV5-5 . 18 TGTGCCAGCAGCCTAACAGGTTTGTGGGGTTCCAGCAATCAGCCCCAGCATTTT CASSLTGLWGSSNQPQHF
TRBJ1-4 . TRBV28 . 14 TGTGCCAGCAGTTTAGTACAGGGAAGCAAAAAACTGTTTTTT CASSLVQGSKKLFF
TRBJ2-3 TRBD2 TRBV30 . 15 TGTGCCTGGAGTGAACTAGCGGCTAGCACAGATACGCAGTATTTT CAWSELAASTDTQYF
TRBJ2-2 . TRBV6-5 . 15 TGTGCCAGCAGTTCATACGTGGGGGCCCCCGGGGAGCTGTTTTTT CASSSYVGAPGELFF
TRBJ2-7 . TRBV6-1 . 12 TGTGCCAGCATTCTTGACTCCAGCGAGCAGTACTTC CASILDSSEQYF
TRBJ2-5 TRBD2 TRBV5-1 once 15 TGCGCCAGCAGCTCTAGCGGAACGTACCAAGAGACCCAGTACTTC CASSSSGTYQETQYF
TRBJ2-3 . TRBV2 . 15 TGTGCCAGCAGCGTCAGGGATTCTAGCACAGATACGCAGTATTTT CASSVRDSSTDTQYF
TRBJ2-2 TRBD2 TRBV7-3 . 18 TGTGCCAGCAGCTTATCCCAATCGACTAGCGGGATGACCGGGGAGCTGTTTTTT CASSLSQSTSGMTGELFF
TRBJ2-7 . TRBV7-8 . 14 TGCGCCAGCAGCTTAGTGGGGGCCACCTACGAGCAGTACTTC CASSLVGATYEQYF
TRBJ1-5 . TRBV7-2 many 16 TGTGCCAGCAGCTTAGCGCACACGCTCGGCAATCAGCCCCAGCATTTT CASSLAHTLGNQPQHF
TRBJ1-5 . TRBV30 . 14 TGTGCCTGGAGTGTACTGGAGGGAGGTCAGCCCCAGCATTTT CAWSVLEGGQPQHF
TRBJ2-3 TRBD2 TRBV29-1 . 15 TGCAGCGTTACTCGGACTAGCGGGGGCACAGATACGCAGTATTTT CSVTRTSGGTDTQYF
TRBJ2-7 TRBD2 TRBV4-3 . 15 TGCGCCAGCAGCCAAACTAGCGGGGCCTCCTACGAGCAGTACTTC CASSQTSGASYEQYF
TRBJ2-1 . TRBV28 . 16 TGTGCCAGCACCCTCCGTTCTTTCTGGGGGGGCGATGAGCAGTTCTTC CASTLRSFWGGDEQFF
TRBJ1-4 TRBD1 TRBV5-7 few 15 TGTGCCAGCAGCCCACAGGGACAGGGGAAGGAAAAACTGTTTTTT CASSPQGQGKEKLFF
TRBJ2-1 . TRBV6-5 . 14 TGTGCCAGCAGTTACTTGGCGGGTTACAATGAGCAGTTCTTC CASSYLAGYNEQFF
TRBJ1-2 TRBD1 TRBV27 . 17 TGTGCCAGCAGTGCTGGACAGGGGGCGGGAAGTTACTATGGCTACACCTTC CASSAGQGAGSYYGYTF
TRBJ1-1 . TRBV10-3 . 13 TGTGCCATCACCCCGACAGGGAACACTGAAGCTTTCTTT CAITPTGNTEAFF
TRBJ2-2 . TRBV7-9 . 14 TGTGCCAGCAGCTTTGAGTGGAACACCGGGGAGCTGTTTTTT CASSFEWNTGELFF
TRBJ2-5 TRBD1 TRBV5-1 . 14 TGCGCCAGCAGCACCGGGACAGGGTCAGAGACCCAGTACTTC CASSTGTGSETQYF
TRBJ2-5 TRBD2 TRBV7-9 . 14 TGTGCCAGCAGCTTCCTACTAGCGGAAGAGACCCAGTACTTC CASSFLLAEETQYF
TRBJ2-7 TRBD1 TRBV7-9 . 14 TGTGCCAGCAGCTTCGGACAGGGGTTCCACGAGCAGTACTTC CASSFGQGFHEQYF
TRBJ1-2 . TRBV13 . 16 TGTGCCAGCAGCCTAAGGACGGCAGGGGCCGACTATGGCTACACCTTC CASSLRTAGADYGYTF
TRBJ1-3 . TRBV6-5 . 16 TGTGCCAGCAGTTCCCAGGGAAACTTCGGTGGAAACACCATATATTTT CASSSQGNFGGNTIYF
TRBJ1-3 . TRBV2 once 18 TGTGCCAGCAGTCGCAGCCCCCTACAGGGAACCTCTGGAAACACCATATATTTT CASSRSPLQGTSGNTIYF
TRBJ2-1 TRBD2 TRBV5-1 . 15 TGCGCCAGCCTCGACACAACATGGGGGGGGAATGAGCAGTTCTTC CASLDTTWGGNEQFF
TRBJ2-2 TRBD1 TRBV28 . 15 TGTGCCAGCAGTGTCGGACAGGAGAACACCGGGGAGCTGTTTTTT CASSVGQENTGELFF
TRBJ2-7 . TRBV2 . 16 TGTGCCAGCAGTGACGAGATTCGGACAGATACCTACGAGCAGTACTTC CASSDEIRTDTYEQYF
TRBJ1-2 . TRBV28 . 15 TGTGCCAGCAGTTTGGGGGGGGGTTTTCGGGATGGCTACACCTTC CASSLGGGFRDGYTF
TRBJ2-3 TRBD1 TRBV18 . 15 TGTGCCAGCTCACCACGAGGGGGCCAGACAGATACGCAGTATTTT CASSPRGGQTDTQYF
TRBJ2-3 . TRBV9 . 14 TGTGCCAGCAGCGTGCGGATGGCGGCAGATACGCAGTATTTT CASSVRMAADTQYF
TRBJ2-3 . TRBV11-3 . 13 TGTGCCAGCAGCTTATCCGCTGAGGTTACGCAGTATTTT CASSLSAEVTQYF
TRBJ1-1 TRBD1 TRBV7-9 few 15 TGTGCCAGCAGCCCCGGACAGGGAATGAACACTGAAGCTTTCTTT CASSPGQGMNTEAFF
TRBJ2-3 TRBD2 TRBV7-2 . 18 TGTGCCAGCAGCTGGTCTAGCGGGGGCCGTTCTAGCACAGATACGCAGTATTTT CASSWSSGGRSSTDTQYF
TRBJ2-7 . TRBV14 . 13 TGTGCCAGCAGCCAAGTTGCGTCCTACGAGCAGTACTTC CASSQVASYEQYF
TRBJ1-1 TRBD1 TRBV19 . 13 TGTGCCAGTAGTCCCCCGACAGGGGATGAAGCTTTCTTT CASSPPTGDEAFF
TRBJ1-6 TRBD1 TRBV6-1 . 15 TGTGCCAGCAGTGGCGGACAGGTCTATAATTCACCCCTCCACTTT CASSGGQVYNSPLHF
TRBJ2-6 TRBD1 TRBV18 once 18 TGTGCCAGCTCACCAATACGGGACAGACGCTCTGGGGCCAACGTCCTGACTTTC CASSPIRDRRSGANVLTF
TRBJ2-1 TRBD1 TRBV12-5 . 15 TGTGCTAGTGGTCCGGGACAGGGGGCACTAAATGAGCAGTTCTTC CASGPGQGALNEQFF
TRBJ1-2 . TRBV28 . 14 TGTGCCAGCAGTTCGGAGCCTCCTAACTATGGCTACACCTTC CASSSEPPNYGYTF
TRBJ2-5 . TRBV6-5 . 16 TGTGCCAGCAGTTACTCTTACAGGGGGGGCCAAGAGACCCAGTACTTC CASSYSYRGGQETQYF
TRBJ1-5 TRBD1 TRBV19 . 15 TGTGCCAGCAAGCTGGACAGGGGCGGCAATCAGCCCCAGCATTTT CASKLDRGGNQPQHF